This TCR beta chain was found in a study of T cell responses to AZD1222 COVID-19 vaccine. Study-level results: Unmutated variant regions reportedly attract nearly half of all spike-specific TCRs. Without day 14 samples, only post-peak T cell repertoires were studied.

Assay used: immunoSEQ multiplex PCR; TCRdb lists only in-frame clones, some missing. The sample yields 95,000 to 110,000 clones, roughly 90% seen once. On this clone itself: Its specificity is not known.

This TCR came from an adult in good health. The sample consisted of peripheral blood, taken on day 0 of AZD1222 vaccination.

The CDR3 DNA is TGTGCCAGCAGCCCACATTATTCCAATCAGCCCCAGCATTTT. Translating it yields CASSPHYSNQPQHF. The chain employs TRBV6-2 or TRBV6-3 and TRBJ1-5, with no clear D. The CDR3 consists of 14 residues. CDR1 and CDR2 (germline): MNHEY, SVGEGT. The germline V and J ends were trimmed by 6 bases and 3 bases, with 12 bases remaining between them.